This T cell receptor (beta chain) derives from a study of blood T cell repertoires in COVID-19. Trimming stripped 5 bases from V and 9 bases from J, with 11 bases between. This CDR3 is 12 amino acids long. Clones were sequenced by immunoSEQ multiplex PCR, and TCRdb holds only the in-frame ones, with some missing. This table holds about 150,000 clones, 75% to 85% found once. The TCR originated in a man between 60 and 75 years old with acute or convalescent COVID-19. The chain uses TRBV12-3 or TRBV12-4 and TRBJ2-1; no reliable D call. Sequenced sample: peripheral blood. The CDR3 loop is CASSPFISEQFF. CDR3 coding DNA: TGTGCCAGCAGTCCCTTCATCAGTGAGCAGTTCTTC.